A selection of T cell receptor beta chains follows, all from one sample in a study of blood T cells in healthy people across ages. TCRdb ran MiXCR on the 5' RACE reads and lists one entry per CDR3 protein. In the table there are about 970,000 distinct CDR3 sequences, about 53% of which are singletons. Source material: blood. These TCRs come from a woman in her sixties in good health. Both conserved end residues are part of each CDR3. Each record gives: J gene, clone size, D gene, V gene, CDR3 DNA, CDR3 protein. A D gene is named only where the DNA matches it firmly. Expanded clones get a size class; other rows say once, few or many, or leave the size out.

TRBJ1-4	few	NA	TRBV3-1	TGTGCCAGCAGCCGCCGCTTCAGAGTTGAAAAACTGTTTTTT	CASSRRFRVEKLFF
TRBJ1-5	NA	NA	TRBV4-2	TGTGCCAGCAGCCAAGATAAAGGGCCTTACAGGCCACAGCCCCAGCATTTT	CASSQDKGPYRPQPQHF
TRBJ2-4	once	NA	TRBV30	TGTGCCTGGAGTCGGAGGGGGTCAACCAAAAACATTCAGTACTTC	CAWSRRGSTKNIQYF
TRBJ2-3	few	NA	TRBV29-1	TGCAGCGCCCTGACTTTTGGATCCACAGATACGCAGTATTTT	CSALTFGSTDTQYF
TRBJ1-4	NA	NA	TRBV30	TGTGCCGGGAGTACGATCAAGGAAAAACTGTTTTTT	CAGSTIKEKLFF
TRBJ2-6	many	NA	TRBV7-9	TGTGCCAGCAGCTTTGGGGGGTCTGGGGCCAACGTCCTGACTTTC	CASSFGGSGANVLTF
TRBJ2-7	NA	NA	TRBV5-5	TGTGCCAGCAGCTTGGAGGGAAAAAACTCCTACGAGCAGTACTTC	CASSLEGKNSYEQYF
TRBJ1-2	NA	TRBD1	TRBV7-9	TGTGCCAGCAGCCTTATCGAGGGAGGGGGCGACGGCTACACCTTC	CASSLIEGGGDGYTF
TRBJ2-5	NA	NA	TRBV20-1	TGCAGTGCTGCCCGTAGACGGGTTCAAGAGACCCAGTACTTC	CSAARRRVQETQYF
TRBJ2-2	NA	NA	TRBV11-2	TGTGCCAGCAGCTGGGGTCGTGGCACCGGGGAGCTGTTTTTT	CASSWGRGTGELFF
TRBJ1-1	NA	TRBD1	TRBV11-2	TGTGCCAGCAGCGTCTACCGGGACAGGGGCGACACTGAAGCTTTCTTT	CASSVYRDRGDTEAFF
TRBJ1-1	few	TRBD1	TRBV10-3	TGTGCCATCAGGGGGACAGGGAGATCGAACACTGAAGCTTTCTTT	CAIRGTGRSNTEAFF
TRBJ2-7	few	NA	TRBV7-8	TGTGCCAGCAGCCCCCGTTCCGACCTGGCCTACGAGCAGTACTTC	CASSPRSDLAYEQYF
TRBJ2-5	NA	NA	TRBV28	TGTGCCAGCAGTTTCAATAGGGTACCAAAAGAGACCCAGTACTTC	CASSFNRVPKETQYF
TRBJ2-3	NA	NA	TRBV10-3	TGTGCCATCAGTGAGTTCACGACCTCTAGCACAGATACGCAGTATTTT	CAISEFTTSSTDTQYF
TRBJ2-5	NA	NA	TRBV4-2	TGTGCCAGCAGCCAAGAGCCAGGGTTAGCGTCGTTCGATGAGCAGTACTTC	CASSQEPGLASFDEQYF
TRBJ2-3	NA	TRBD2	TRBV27	TGTGCCAGCAGTTTGACACTAGCGGGAGGGCCCGGAGATACGCAGTATTTT	CASSLTLAGGPGDTQYF
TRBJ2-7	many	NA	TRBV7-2	TGTGCCAGCAGTCGTCCACCCTACGAGCAGTACTTC	CASSRPPYEQYF
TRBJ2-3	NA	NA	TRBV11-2	TGTGCCAGCAGCGACCCCATGGGCACAGATACGCAGTATTTT	CASSDPMGTDTQYF
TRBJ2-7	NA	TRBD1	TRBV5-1	TGCGCCAGCAGCTTGTTCGGACAGGAGGTCTACGAGCAGTACTTC	CASSLFGQEVYEQYF
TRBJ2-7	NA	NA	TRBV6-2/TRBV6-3	TGTGCCAGCAGCCCTAAGCGGGCATACTACGAGCAGTACTTC	CASSPKRAYYEQYF
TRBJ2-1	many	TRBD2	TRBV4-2	TGTGCCAGCAGCCCCTGGCGGGAGGGCTTGGGTGAGCAGTTCTTC	CASSPWREGLGEQFF
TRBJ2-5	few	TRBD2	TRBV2	TGTGCCAGCAGTGAACGGCTAGCGGGAGAGACCCAGTACTTC	CASSERLAGETQYF
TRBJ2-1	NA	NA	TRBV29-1	TGCAGCGTTGGAGAATGCAGGGGAGGGAGTTCCAATGAGCAGTTCTTC	CSVGECRGGSSNEQFF
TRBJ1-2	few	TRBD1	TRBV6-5	TGTGCCAGCAGGCGGGACAGGGATGGCTACACCTTC	CASRRDRDGYTF
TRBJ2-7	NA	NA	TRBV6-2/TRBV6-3	TGTGCCAGCAGTTACTCCCGTCGACAGAAGACCTACGAGCAGTACTTC	CASSYSRRQKTYEQYF
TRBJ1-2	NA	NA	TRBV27	TGTGCCAGCAGTTCACGACTTCGCGGGAGAGGCTATGGCTGCACCTTC	CASSSRLRGRGYGCTF
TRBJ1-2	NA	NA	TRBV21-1	TGTGCCAGCACCATCCCCGGGACGGATGGCTACACCTTC	CASTIPGTDGYTF
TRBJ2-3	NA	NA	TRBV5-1	TGCGCCAGCGGAGAGGGGGGACACACAGATACGCAGTATTTT	CASGEGGHTDTQYF
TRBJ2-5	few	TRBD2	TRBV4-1	TGCGCCAGCAGCCAAGATAGCGGGAGGAGCGAGACCCAGTACTTC	CASSQDSGRSETQYF
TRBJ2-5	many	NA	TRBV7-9	TGTGCCAGCCAGTTGGAGGAGACCCAGTACTTC	CASQLEETQYF
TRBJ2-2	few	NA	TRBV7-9	TGTGCCAGCAGCTTAGCGCTGTCGAACACCGGGGAGCTGTTTTTT	CASSLALSNTGELFF
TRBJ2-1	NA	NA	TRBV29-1	TGCAGCGTTGAACCTCTAGACAGAGAAAAGGGAAGGGGGTGGTATAATGAGCAGTTCTTC	CSVEPLDREKGRGWYNEQFF
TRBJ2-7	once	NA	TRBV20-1	TGCAGTGCTAGAGCCCCGCCTAGAAGGAGCTCCTACAATGAGCAGTACTTC	CSARAPPRRSSYNEQYF
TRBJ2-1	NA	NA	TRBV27	TGTGCCAGCAGTAGGGGGGCTCGGGGCTGGGTCAATGAGCAGTTCTTC	CASSRGARGWVNEQFF
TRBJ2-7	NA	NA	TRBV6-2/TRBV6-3	TGTGCCAGCAGTTCGGGGCGGGCACCGCCCCTCCACGAGCAGTACTTC	CASSSGRAPPLHEQYF
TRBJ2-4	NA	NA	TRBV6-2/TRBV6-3	TGTGCCAGCGGTCCGAGGGGAGCCAAAAACATTCAGTACTTC	CASGPRGAKNIQYF
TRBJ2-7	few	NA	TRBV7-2	TGTGCCAGCAGCCCGAACATCCGGCAGTACTTC	CASSPNIRQYF
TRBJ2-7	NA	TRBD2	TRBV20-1	TGCAGTGCTACCTCCCTCGGGGGGACCTACGAGCAGTACTTC	CSATSLGGTYEQYF
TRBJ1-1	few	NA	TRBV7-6	TGTGCCAGCAGCCCTAGCCCCCCCACCTCCCCTCGGGAAGCTTTCTTT	CASSPSPPTSPREAFF
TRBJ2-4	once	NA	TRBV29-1	TGCAGCGTTGTTCGGGGCGCGGGGGCCAAAAACATTCAGTACTTC	CSVVRGAGAKNIQYF
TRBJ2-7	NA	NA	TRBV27	TGTGCCAGCAGTCCCGGGACCATTCACTACGAGCAGTACTTC	CASSPGTIHYEQYF
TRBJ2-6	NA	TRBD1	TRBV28	TGTGCCAGCAGTTCTCGACAGGGAATAGGTGGGGCCAACGTCCTGACTTTC	CASSSRQGIGGANVLTF
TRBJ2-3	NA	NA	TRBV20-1	TGCAGTGCTTTCAGTTCCAATGCAGATACGCAGTATTTT	CSAFSSNADTQYF
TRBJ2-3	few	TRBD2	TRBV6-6	TGTGCCAGCAGTTACCGGACTAGCGGGAGCCCAGATACGCAGTATTTT	CASSYRTSGSPDTQYF
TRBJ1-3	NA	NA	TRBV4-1	TGCGCCAGCAGCCATCAGGGTCCTGGAAACACCAAATATTTT	CASSHQGPGNTKYF
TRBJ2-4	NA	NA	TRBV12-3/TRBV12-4	TGTGCCAGCAGAGCACGAAGGGATGCTCAGTACTTC	CASRARRDAQYF
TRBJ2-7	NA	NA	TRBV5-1	TGCGCCAGCAGCCCCTTAAGCGGGACAACCTACGAGCAGTACTTC	CASSPLSGTTYEQYF
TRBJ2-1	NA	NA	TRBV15	TGTGCCACCAGCAGAAGACTCGAGAGGGATGAGCAGTTCTTC	CATSRRLERDEQFF
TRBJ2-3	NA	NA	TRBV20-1	TGCAGTGCCGATCGGACCAGCACAGATACGCAGTATTTT	CSADRTSTDTQYF